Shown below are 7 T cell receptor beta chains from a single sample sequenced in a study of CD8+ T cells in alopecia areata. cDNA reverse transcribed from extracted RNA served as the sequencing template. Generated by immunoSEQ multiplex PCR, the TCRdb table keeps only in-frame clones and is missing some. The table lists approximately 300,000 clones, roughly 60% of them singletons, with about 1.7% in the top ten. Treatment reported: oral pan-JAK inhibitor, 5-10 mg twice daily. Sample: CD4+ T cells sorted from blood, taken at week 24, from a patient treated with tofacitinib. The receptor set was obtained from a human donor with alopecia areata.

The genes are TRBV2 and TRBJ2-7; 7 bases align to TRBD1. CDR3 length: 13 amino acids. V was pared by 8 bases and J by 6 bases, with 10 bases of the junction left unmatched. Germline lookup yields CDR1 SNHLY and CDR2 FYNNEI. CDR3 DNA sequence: TGTGCCAGCGGTAATACAGGGGCGGTCGAGCAGTACTTC. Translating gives CASGNTGAVEQYF.

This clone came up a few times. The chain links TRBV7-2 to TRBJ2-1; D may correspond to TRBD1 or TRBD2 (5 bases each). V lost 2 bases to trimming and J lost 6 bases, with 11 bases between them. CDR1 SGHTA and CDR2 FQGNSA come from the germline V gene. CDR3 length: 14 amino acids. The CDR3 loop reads CASSLWSGRNEQFF. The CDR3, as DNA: TGTGCCAGCAGCTTATGGTCGGGACGCAATGAGCAGTTCTTC.

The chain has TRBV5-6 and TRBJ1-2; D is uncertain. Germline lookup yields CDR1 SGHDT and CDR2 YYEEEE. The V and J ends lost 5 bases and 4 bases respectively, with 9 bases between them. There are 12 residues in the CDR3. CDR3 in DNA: TGTGCCAGCAGTACAACTTCCTATGGCTACACCTTC. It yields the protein CASSTTSYGYTF.

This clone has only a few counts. The CDR3 region has the DNA TGCGCCAGCAGATCGCCGGGACCCGCGCATTTT. Protein sequence: CASRSPGPAHF. The chain couples TRBV23-1 to TRBJ1-5; D may be TRBD1 (5 bases). TRBV23-1 is an open reading frame, and its role is uncertain. Deletions cut 6 bases from V and 15 bases from J, with 15 bases between. The CDR3 sequence is 11 residues long.

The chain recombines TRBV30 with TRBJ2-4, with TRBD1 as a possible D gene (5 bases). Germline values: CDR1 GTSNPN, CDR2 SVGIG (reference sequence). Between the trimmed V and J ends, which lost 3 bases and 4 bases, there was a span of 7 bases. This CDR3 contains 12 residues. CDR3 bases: TGTGCCTGGAGCCCAGGGAAAAACATTCAGTACTTC. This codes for CAWSPGKNIQYF.

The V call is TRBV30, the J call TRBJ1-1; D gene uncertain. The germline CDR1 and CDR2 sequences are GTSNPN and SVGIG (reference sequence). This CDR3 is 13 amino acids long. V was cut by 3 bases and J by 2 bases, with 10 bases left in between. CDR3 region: CAWSAQINTEAFF. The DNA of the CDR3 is TGTGCCTGGAGCGCACAGATCAACACTGAAGCTTTCTTT.

For the CDR3, the DNA is TGCGCCAGCGCCCGGGAGGTGCAAAGTAAGCACGAGCAGTACTTC. This gives the protein CASAREVQSKHEQYF. The rearrangement links TRBV5-1 to TRBJ2-7, with 7 bases identical to TRBD2. V was pared by 7 bases and J by 5 bases, with 15 bases of the junction left unmatched. Germline CDR1 is SGHRS and CDR2 is YFSETQ. The length of the CDR3 is 15 residues.